This record concerns one T cell receptor (beta chain) sequence. As yet, its antigen is unknown. This beta chain lies outside the target of a library built for alpha chains; its clone size means little. Germline V CDR1 and CDR2: SGHTA, FQGNSA. The V segment lost 5 bases and the J segment 8 bases; nucleotides outside the gene matches: 8. The CDR3 consists of 15 residues. The study tagged each TCR cDNA molecule with a unique molecular identifier. MiXCR was run by TCRdb on the 5' RACE reads, yielding one entry per CDR3 protein. The sample yields roughly 7,700 distinct CDR3 sequences, around 13% seen once. This record belongs to a study of spatial heterogeneity in lung cancer. Looking at the study overall: Raw reads contained each unique TCR and UMI combination more than ten times on average.

The time point is: sample taken at primary tumor resection. The donor population consisted of just over 70 patients with untreated, early-stage non-small cell lung cancer. No cells were sorted before sequencing. The whole RNA sequenced was extracted from tumor, nontumor lung or frozen PBMC. Regarding the study as a whole: One measure, the expanded intratumoral alpha and beta TCR count, tracked tumor mutation counts.

This receptor was identified in a male donor with early-stage non-small cell lung cancer. The V gene is TRBV7-2, the J gene TRBJ1-6, with 8 bases that match TRBD1. The sequencing used lung tumor tissue, collected at surgery. The CDR3 protein is CASSEGTGVYSPLHF. CDR3 DNA sequence: TGTGCCAGCAGCGAAGGGACAGGAGTTTATTCACCCCTCCACTTT. The full variable domain, rest sourced from reference TRBV7-2 and TRBJ1-6, is GAGVSQSPSNKVTEKGKDVELRCDPISGHTALYWYRQSLGQGLEFLIYFQGNSAPDKSGLPSDRFSAERTGGSVSTLTIQRTQQEDSAVYLCASSEGTGVYSPLHFGNGTRLTVT.